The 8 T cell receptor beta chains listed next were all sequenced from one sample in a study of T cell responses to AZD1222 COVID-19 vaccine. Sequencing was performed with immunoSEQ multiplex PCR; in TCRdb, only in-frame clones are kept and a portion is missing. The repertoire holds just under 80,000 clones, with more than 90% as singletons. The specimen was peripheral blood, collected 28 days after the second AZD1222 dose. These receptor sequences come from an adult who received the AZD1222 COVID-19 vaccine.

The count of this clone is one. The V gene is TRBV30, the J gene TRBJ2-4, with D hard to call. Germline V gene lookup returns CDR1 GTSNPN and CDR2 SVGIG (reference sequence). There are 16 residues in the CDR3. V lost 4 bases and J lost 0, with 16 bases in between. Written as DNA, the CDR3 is TGTGCCTGGAACACAAATGGGGTTCTAGCCAAAAACATTCAGTACTTC. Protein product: CAWNTNGVLAKNIQYF.

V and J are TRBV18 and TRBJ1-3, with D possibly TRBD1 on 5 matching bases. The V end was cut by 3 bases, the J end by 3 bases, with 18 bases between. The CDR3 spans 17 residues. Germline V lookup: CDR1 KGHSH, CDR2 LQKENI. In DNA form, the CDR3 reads TGTGCCAGCTCACCGGGGCTTCGAACAATGGATGGAAACACCATATATTTT. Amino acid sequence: CASSPGLRTMDGNTIYF.

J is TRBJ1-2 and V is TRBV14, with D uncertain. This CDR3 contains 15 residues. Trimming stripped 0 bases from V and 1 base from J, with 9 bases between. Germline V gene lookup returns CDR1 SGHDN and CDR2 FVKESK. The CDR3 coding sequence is TGTGCCAGCAGCCAAGATCTATCCGTTAACTATGGCTACACCTTC. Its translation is CASSQDLSVNYGYTF.

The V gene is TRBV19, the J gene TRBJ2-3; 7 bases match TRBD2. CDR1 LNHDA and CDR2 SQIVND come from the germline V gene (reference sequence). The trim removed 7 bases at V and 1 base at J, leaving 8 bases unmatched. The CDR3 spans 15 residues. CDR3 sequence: CASMDGGRGTDTQYF. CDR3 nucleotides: TGTGCCAGTATGGATGGCGGGAGAGGCACAGATACGCAGTATTTT.

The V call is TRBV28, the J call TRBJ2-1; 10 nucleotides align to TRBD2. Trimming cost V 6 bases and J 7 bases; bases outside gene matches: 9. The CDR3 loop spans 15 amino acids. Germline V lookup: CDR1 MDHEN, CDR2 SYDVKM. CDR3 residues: CASSPPGTSVNEQFF. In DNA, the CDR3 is TGTGCCAGCAGCCCCCCCGGGACTAGCGTTAATGAGCAGTTCTTC.

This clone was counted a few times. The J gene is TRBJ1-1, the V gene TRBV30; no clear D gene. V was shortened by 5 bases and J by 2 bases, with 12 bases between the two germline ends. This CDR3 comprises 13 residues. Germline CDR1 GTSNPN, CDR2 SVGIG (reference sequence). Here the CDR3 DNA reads TGTGCCTGGGGCCAGCGGGGTAACACTGAAGCTTTCTTT. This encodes CAWGQRGNTEAFF.

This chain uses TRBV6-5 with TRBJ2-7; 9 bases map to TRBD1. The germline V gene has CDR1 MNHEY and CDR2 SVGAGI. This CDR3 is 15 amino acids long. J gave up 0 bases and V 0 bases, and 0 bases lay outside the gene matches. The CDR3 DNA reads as TGTGCCAGCAGTTACTCGACAGGGGGCTCCTACGAGCAGTACTTC. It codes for CASSYSTGGSYEQYF.

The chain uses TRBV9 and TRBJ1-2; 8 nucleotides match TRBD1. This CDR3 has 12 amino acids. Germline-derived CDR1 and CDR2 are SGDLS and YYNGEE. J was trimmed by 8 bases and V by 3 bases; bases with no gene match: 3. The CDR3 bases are TGTGCCAGCAGCGGGACAGGGCAAGGCTACACCTTC. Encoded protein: CASSGTGQGYTF.